These T cell receptor beta chains were read from a single sample in a study of shared clonotypes between healthy human individuals. The repertoire was sequenced with immunoSEQ multiplex PCR; TCRdb's copy has only in-frame clones and lacks some. The sample shows about 1 million clones, under 80% of them seen only once. The sequencing sample was made of memory CD4+ T cells sorted from blood. These receptors all come from a man between 18 and 35 years old in good health. CDR3s include the opening cysteine and the closing phenylalanine or tryptophan. A D gene is named only where the DNA matches it firmly. Some rows have no size entry. The others give once, few or many, or a class for an expanded clone.

CASSEEWRQNYGYTF | NA | TRBJ1-2 | NA | TRBV6-1
CASTKAGLAWETQYF | NA | TRBJ2-5 | NA | TRBV19
CASSLSQEGGRMPQHF | NA | TRBJ1-5 | NA | TRBV27
CASRGLDTGELFF | NA | TRBJ2-2 | NA | TRBV19
CASSPVWRGGELFF | NA | TRBJ2-2 | NA | TRBV7-6
CSVARGYEQFF | NA | TRBJ2-1 | NA | TRBV29-1
CASKRTPSANYGYTF | NA | TRBJ1-2 | NA | TRBV28
CASSERGTTNEKLFF | NA | TRBJ1-4 | NA | TRBV6-1
CASSVRDGSYGYTF | NA | TRBJ1-2 | few | TRBV5-4
CASSFVVRETQYF | NA | TRBJ2-5 | NA | TRBV12-1
CASSIATGRSGNTIYF | NA | TRBJ1-3 | NA | TRBV19
CASSQVGGAAEAFF | TRBD1 | TRBJ1-1 | NA | TRBV14
CASSLTQGNTEAFF | NA | TRBJ1-1 | NA | TRBV7-2
CASSLMGDTEAFF | NA | TRBJ1-1 | many | TRBV7-3
CASSYGGNTEAFF | NA | TRBJ1-1 | NA | TRBV5-1
CASSPPGGGGKNEQYF | NA | TRBJ2-7 | NA | TRBV28
CASSLQGKGEAFF | NA | TRBJ1-1 | NA | TRBV19
CASSSRSGVETQYF | NA | TRBJ2-5 | NA | TRBV7-2
CASSSGLTEAFF | NA | TRBJ1-1 | NA | TRBV28